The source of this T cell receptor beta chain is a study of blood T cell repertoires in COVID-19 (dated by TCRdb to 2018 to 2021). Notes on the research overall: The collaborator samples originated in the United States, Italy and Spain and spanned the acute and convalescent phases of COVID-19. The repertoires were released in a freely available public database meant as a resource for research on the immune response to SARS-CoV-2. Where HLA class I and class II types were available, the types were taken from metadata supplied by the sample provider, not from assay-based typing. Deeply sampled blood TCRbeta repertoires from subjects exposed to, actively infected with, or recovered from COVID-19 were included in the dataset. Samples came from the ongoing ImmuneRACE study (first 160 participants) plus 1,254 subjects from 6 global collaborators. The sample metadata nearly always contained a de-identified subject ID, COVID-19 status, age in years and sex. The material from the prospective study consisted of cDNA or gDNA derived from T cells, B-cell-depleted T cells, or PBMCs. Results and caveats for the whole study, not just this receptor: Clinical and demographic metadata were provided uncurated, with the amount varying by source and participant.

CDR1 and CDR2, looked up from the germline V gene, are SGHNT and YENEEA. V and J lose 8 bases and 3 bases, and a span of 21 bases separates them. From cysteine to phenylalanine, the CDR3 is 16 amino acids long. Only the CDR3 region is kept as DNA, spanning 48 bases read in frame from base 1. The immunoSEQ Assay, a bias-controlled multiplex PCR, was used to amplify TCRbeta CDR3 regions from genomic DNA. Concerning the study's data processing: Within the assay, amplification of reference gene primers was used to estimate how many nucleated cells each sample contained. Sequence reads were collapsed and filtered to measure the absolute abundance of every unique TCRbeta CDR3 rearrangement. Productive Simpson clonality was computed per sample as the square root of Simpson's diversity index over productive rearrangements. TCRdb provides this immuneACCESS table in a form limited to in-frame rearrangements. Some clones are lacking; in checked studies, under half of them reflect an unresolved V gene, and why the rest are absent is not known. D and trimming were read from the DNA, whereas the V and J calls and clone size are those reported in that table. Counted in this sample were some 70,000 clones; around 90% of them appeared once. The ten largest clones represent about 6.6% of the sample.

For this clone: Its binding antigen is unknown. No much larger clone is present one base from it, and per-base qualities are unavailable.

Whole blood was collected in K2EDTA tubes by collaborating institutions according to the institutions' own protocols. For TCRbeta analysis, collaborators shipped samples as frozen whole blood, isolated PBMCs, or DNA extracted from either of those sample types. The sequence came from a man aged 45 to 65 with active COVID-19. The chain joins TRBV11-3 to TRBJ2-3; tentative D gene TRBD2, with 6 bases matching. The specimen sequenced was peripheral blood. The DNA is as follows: TGTGCCAGCCAGGCCGCGGAGGGCGCGTCTACAGATACGCAGTATTTT. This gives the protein CASQAAEGASTDTQYF.